The T cell receptor beta chain under discussion was sequenced for a study of regulatory T cells in long-lasting Graves disease. Germline V CDR1 and CDR2: DFQATT, SNEGSKA (reference sequence). The CDR3 contains 13 residues. V trimming: 3 bases; J trimming: 6 bases; junction bases outside the gene matches: 0. To make TCR beta libraries, researchers used iRepertoire HTBI primers and Arm-PCR of CDR3 regions. TCRdb used MiXCR to reprocess the multiplex PCR reads, holding one entry per CDR3 protein. Of roughly 500,000 distinct CDR3 sequences in the sample, around an eighth were seen once. This clonotype was picked up many times. The time point is: newly diagnosed GD, antithyroid drugs for less than 3 months. With RNA extracted from PBMCs as input, the TCR library was made. The data also belong to a second study, concerning T cells in Graves' hyperthyroidism and ophthalmopathy.

V is TRBV20-1 and J is TRBJ2-1, with 12 bases lining up with TRBD2. This specimen consisted of peripheral blood mononuclear cells (PBMCs), obtained at new diagnosis, from a patient treated with antithyroid drugs. The receptor was derived from a man aged 30 to 45 with Graves disease. The CDR3 DNA sequence: TGCAGTGCTAGGACTAGCGGGAGCAATGAGCAGTTCTTC. It specifies CSARTSGSNEQFF.